This T cell receptor beta chain was sequenced for a study of T cell repertoires in cytomegalovirus infection. Looking at the study overall: CMV infection and matching HLA type were both indicated by public TCR beta signatures.

TCRdb re-derived calls from the reads in MiXCR, one entry per CDR3 protein. The table shows 400,000 to 600,000 distinct CDR3 sequences, with about 42% occurring only once. About this clonotype itself: The antigen is undetermined.

In germline, CDR1 is MGHRA, CDR2 YSYEKL. V lost 4 bases, J lost 0 bases, and 12 bases lay in between. This CDR3 is 15 amino acids long. V usage is TRBV4-1 and J usage is TRBJ1-2; possible D gene TRBD1, 6 bases. The material sequenced was cultured PBMCs, taken from culture after CMV antigen stimulation. The source of this sequence is a human donor in good health (CMV status not recorded). Some clones in this sample may be carry-over from other donors' samples. CDR3 in DNA: TGCGCCAGCAGCCCTCGGACAGAAGCTAACTATGGCTACACCTTC. This gives the protein CASSPRTEANYGYTF.